Reported below is one TCR beta chain. Antigen: not known. Assay used: immunoSEQ multiplex PCR; TCRdb lists only in-frame clones, some missing. The sample holds around 340,000 clones, around 89% seen once. The CDR3 has 14 residues. CDR1 and CDR2 from the germline V gene are SGDLS and YYNGEE. V lost 3 bases and J lost 8, with 14 bases in between. The data derive from a study of Ad26.COV2.S vaccination and SARS-CoV-2 variants. The treatment was: roughly 20 received Ad26.COV2.S at low or high dose, single or two shots; about 5 received placebo; per-sample allocation not given. Sampling happened 63 days after the first vaccine or placebo injection. Findings and caveats of the study: Comparable non-spike TCR breadth was observed in vaccine and placebo recipients.

The rearrangement links TRBV9 to TRBJ1-4, with D possibly being TRBD1 (6 bases). The clonotype originates from a person between 18 and 59 years old who received the Ad26.COV2.S COVID-19 vaccine or a placebo. The sample was peripheral blood, taken in a trial of Ad26.COV2.S vaccine versus placebo. In DNA form, the CDR3 reads TGTGCCAGCAGCGCACAGGGTGTGAGGGAAAAACTGTTTTTT. It codes for CASSAQGVREKLFF.